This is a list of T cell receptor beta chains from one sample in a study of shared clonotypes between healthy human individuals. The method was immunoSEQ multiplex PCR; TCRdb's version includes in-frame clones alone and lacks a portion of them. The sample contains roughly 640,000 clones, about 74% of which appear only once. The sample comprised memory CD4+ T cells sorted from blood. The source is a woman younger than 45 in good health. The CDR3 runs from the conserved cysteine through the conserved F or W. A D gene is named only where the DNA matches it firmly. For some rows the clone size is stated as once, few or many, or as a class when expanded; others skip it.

CDR3 DNA: TGTGCCAGCAGCTCGGGACAGTTGAGCTCCTACGAGCAGTACTTC
CDR3 protein: CASSSGQLSSYEQYF
CDR3 length: 15
J gene: TRBJ2-7
V gene: TRBV5-5
D gene: TRBD1
clone size: NA

CDR3 DNA: TGTGCCAGCAGTCAAATGGCTAGCGGATACAATGAGCAGTTCTTC
CDR3 protein: CASSQMASGYNEQFF
CDR3 length: 15
J gene: TRBJ2-1
V gene: TRBV7-3
D gene: TRBD2
clone size: NA

CDR3 DNA: TGCGCCAGCAGTGAGTCAGGGGAAAAGACCCAGTACTTC
CDR3 protein: CASSESGEKTQYF
CDR3 length: 13
J gene: TRBJ2-5
V gene: TRBV10-1
D gene: NA
clone size: NA

CDR3 DNA: TGTGCCAGCAGTTTCGACAGGGTAGGGGCCAACGTCCTGACTTTC
CDR3 protein: CASSFDRVGANVLTF
CDR3 length: 15
J gene: TRBJ2-6
V gene: TRBV27
D gene: TRBD1
clone size: NA

CDR3 DNA: TGCGCCAGCAGCTTGGACGTGGGAGAGGGCTACGAGCAGTACTTC
CDR3 protein: CASSLDVGEGYEQYF
CDR3 length: 15
J gene: TRBJ2-7
V gene: TRBV5-1
D gene: NA
clone size: NA

CDR3 DNA: TGTGCCAGCAGCTCTCCCCGTTATGGCTACACCTTC
CDR3 protein: CASSSPRYGYTF
CDR3 length: 12
J gene: TRBJ1-2
V gene: TRBV7-9
D gene: NA
clone size: NA

CDR3 DNA: TGTGCCAGCAGCGAAACGGGGACTAGCGGGAGTGTGGAGCAGTACTTC
CDR3 protein: CASSETGTSGSVEQYF
CDR3 length: 16
J gene: TRBJ2-7
V gene: TRBV9
D gene: TRBD2
clone size: NA

CDR3 DNA: TGTGCCAGCAGTGATGTAGCGGGAGGGTACAATGAGCAGTTCTTC
CDR3 protein: CASSDVAGGYNEQFF
CDR3 length: 15
J gene: TRBJ2-1
V gene: TRBV2
D gene: TRBD2
clone size: NA

CDR3 DNA: TGTGCCAGCAGCTCACAGGGTGTCATTTCCGACGAGCAGTACTTC
CDR3 protein: CASSSQGVISDEQYF
CDR3 length: 15
J gene: TRBJ2-7
V gene: TRBV7-2
D gene: NA
clone size: NA

CDR3 DNA: TGCGCCAGCAGCCCAGGCGGATTAAAAGAGACCCAGTACTTC
CDR3 protein: CASSPGGLKETQYF
CDR3 length: 14
J gene: TRBJ2-5
V gene: TRBV4-1
D gene: NA
clone size: NA

CDR3 DNA: TGTGCCAGCGGAAGACAGGGTGATCAGCCCCAGCATTTT
CDR3 protein: CASGRQGDQPQHF
CDR3 length: 13
J gene: TRBJ1-5
V gene: TRBV7-2
D gene: TRBD1
clone size: many

CDR3 DNA: TGTGCCAGCAGCGATCCGTGGAACACCGGGGAGCTGTTTTTT
CDR3 protein: CASSDPWNTGELFF
CDR3 length: 14
J gene: TRBJ2-2
V gene: TRBV6-1
D gene: NA
clone size: NA

CDR3 DNA: TGTGCCAGCAGCTTAGGAACCACTCCGGGACTAGCGCCGGCGGAGCTGTTTTTT
CDR3 protein: CASSLGTTPGLAPAELFF
CDR3 length: 18
J gene: TRBJ2-2
V gene: TRBV7-9
D gene: TRBD2
clone size: few

CDR3 DNA: TGTGCCAGTAGCCTCCAGGGTGCTAATTCACCCCTCCACTTT
CDR3 protein: CASSLQGANSPLHF
CDR3 length: 14
J gene: TRBJ1-6
V gene: TRBV19
D gene: NA
clone size: NA

CDR3 DNA: TGTGCCAGCAGCTTTAAAACAGGGTCCTATCAGCCCCAGCATTTT
CDR3 protein: CASSFKTGSYQPQHF
CDR3 length: 15
J gene: TRBJ1-5
V gene: TRBV7-2
D gene: NA
clone size: NA

CDR3 DNA: TGTGCCAGCAGCTTAGCACTAGCGGGAGGGGGGGAAGAGACCCAGTACTTC
CDR3 protein: CASSLALAGGGEETQYF
CDR3 length: 17
J gene: TRBJ2-5
V gene: TRBV11-2
D gene: TRBD2
clone size: many

CDR3 DNA: TGTGCCAGCAGCCCTTTATCCGTGGCTTATGGGGCCAACGTCCTGACTTTC
CDR3 protein: CASSPLSVAYGANVLTF
CDR3 length: 17
J gene: TRBJ2-6
V gene: TRBV27
D gene: NA
clone size: NA

CDR3 DNA: TGTGCCAGCAGTTTTGCGGATCAGCCCCAGCATTTT
CDR3 protein: CASSFADQPQHF
CDR3 length: 12
J gene: TRBJ1-5
V gene: TRBV27
D gene: NA
clone size: NA

CDR3 DNA: TGCAGCGTAGAGAAGGGGGATACGCAGTATTTT
CDR3 protein: CSVEKGDTQYF
CDR3 length: 11
J gene: TRBJ2-3
V gene: TRBV29-1
D gene: NA
clone size: NA

CDR3 DNA: TGTGCCAGCAGTTACCTGGGTTTTGACACTGAAGCTTTCTTT
CDR3 protein: CASSYLGFDTEAFF
CDR3 length: 14
J gene: TRBJ1-1
V gene: TRBV6-6
D gene: NA
clone size: NA

CDR3 DNA: TGTGCCAGCAGTGAACCGGTGCGGCCCCAGCATTTT
CDR3 protein: CASSEPVRPQHF
CDR3 length: 12
J gene: TRBJ1-5
V gene: TRBV6-1
D gene: NA
clone size: NA

CDR3 DNA: TGCGCCAGCAGCTTAGTTGACAGGGACGTTCCCGAGCAGTACTTC
CDR3 protein: CASSLVDRDVPEQYF
CDR3 length: 15
J gene: TRBJ2-7
V gene: TRBV5-1
D gene: TRBD1
clone size: NA

CDR3 DNA: TGTGCCAGCAGCCAAGGGGGACAGACCGTTTATGGCTACACCTTC
CDR3 protein: CASSQGGQTVYGYTF
CDR3 length: 15
J gene: TRBJ1-2
V gene: TRBV4-2
D gene: TRBD1
clone size: many

CDR3 DNA: TGTGCCAGCATTAGAAGTAATGAGCAGTTCTTC
CDR3 protein: CASIRSNEQFF
CDR3 length: 11
J gene: TRBJ2-1
V gene: TRBV27
D gene: NA
clone size: NA

CDR3 DNA: TGTGCCAGCAGCCCCCCAGCGGGAGTGTTAGATACGCAGTATTTT
CDR3 protein: CASSPPAGVLDTQYF
CDR3 length: 15
J gene: TRBJ2-3
V gene: TRBV7-2
D gene: TRBD2
clone size: NA

CDR3 DNA: TGCGCCAGCAGCTCCCGGACAGGGTCCTACGAGCAGTACTTC
CDR3 protein: CASSSRTGSYEQYF
CDR3 length: 14
J gene: TRBJ2-7
V gene: TRBV5-1
D gene: TRBD1
clone size: NA

CDR3 DNA: TGTGCCAGCAGCTTAGGGATTACAGGGAGCAATCAGCCCCAGCATTTT
CDR3 protein: CASSLGITGSNQPQHF
CDR3 length: 16
J gene: TRBJ1-5
V gene: TRBV7-9
D gene: NA
clone size: NA

CDR3 DNA: TGTGCCAGCAGCTTGGTGTCCGGGAGCGACACCGGGGAGCTGTTTTTT
CDR3 protein: CASSLVSGSDTGELFF
CDR3 length: 16
J gene: TRBJ2-2
V gene: TRBV5-8
D gene: NA
clone size: few

CDR3 DNA: TGCGCCAGCAGCCAAGGACAGTTCCGTGAGGAGCTGTTTTTT
CDR3 protein: CASSQGQFREELFF
CDR3 length: 14
J gene: TRBJ2-2
V gene: TRBV5-1
D gene: NA
clone size: NA

CDR3 DNA: TGTGCCAGCAGCGTAGTACAGGCGGGAGTTTCCGGGGAGCTGTTTTTT
CDR3 protein: CASSVVQAGVSGELFF
CDR3 length: 16
J gene: TRBJ2-2
V gene: TRBV9
D gene: TRBD2
clone size: many

CDR3 DNA: TGTGCCAGCAGCGGGGGACAGGGGGAAGCAGATACGCAGTATTTT
CDR3 protein: CASSGGQGEADTQYF
CDR3 length: 15
J gene: TRBJ2-3
V gene: TRBV5-4
D gene: TRBD1
clone size: NA

CDR3 DNA: TGTGCCACCAGCAGAGGGTCTAGCGGGAGTTGGGATACGCAGTATTTT
CDR3 protein: CATSRGSSGSWDTQYF
CDR3 length: 16
J gene: TRBJ2-3
V gene: TRBV15
D gene: TRBD2
clone size: NA

CDR3 DNA: TGTGCCAGCAGCTTAGCGGGGGTCTCCTACGAGCAGTACTTC
CDR3 protein: CASSLAGVSYEQYF
CDR3 length: 14
J gene: TRBJ2-7
V gene: TRBV11-2
D gene: NA
clone size: NA

CDR3 DNA: TGCGCCAGCAGCCCGATGACGGAGACCCAGTACTTC
CDR3 protein: CASSPMTETQYF
CDR3 length: 12
J gene: TRBJ2-5
V gene: TRBV5-1
D gene: NA
clone size: NA

CDR3 DNA: TGCGCCAGCAGCCCGGGACCGGAGGGTGCTCAGCCCCAGCATTTT
CDR3 protein: CASSPGPEGAQPQHF
CDR3 length: 15
J gene: TRBJ1-5
V gene: TRBV5-1
D gene: NA
clone size: once

CDR3 DNA: TGTGCCAGCAGCCCCGGGCCGCCGGGAGATACGCAGTATTTT
CDR3 protein: CASSPGPPGDTQYF
CDR3 length: 14
J gene: TRBJ2-3
V gene: TRBV7-6
D gene: NA
clone size: NA

CDR3 DNA: TGCGCCAGCAGTTATGCTAGCGGAGGGGTCATAGCCAAAAACATTCAGTACTTC
CDR3 protein: CASSYASGGVIAKNIQYF
CDR3 length: 18
J gene: TRBJ2-4
V gene: TRBV5-1
D gene: TRBD2
clone size: few